Listed here are 26 T cell receptor beta chains from one sample, sequenced in a study of T cells in localized non-small cell lung cancer (dated by TCRdb to between 2020 and 2021). The receptor library was made with the immunoSEQ multiplex PCR assay. This is the immuneACCESS table as TCRdb keeps it, with only in-frame sequences that have V and J called. A part of the clones is gone; compared with another copy, unresolved V genes explain less than half, and the rest is unexplained. A total of 750 to 850 clones appear in this sample, about 24% of them only once. The ten largest clonotypes hold roughly 28% of the sample. The sample in question was lung tumor tissue, obtained before any cancer treatment. Receptors were obtained from a female donor over 55 with stage I lung adenocarcinoma.

This clone is labeled as medium-sized. The junction departs from germline at one end; a sequencing error may be responsible. The chain uses TRBV6-8 and TRBJ2-7; possible D gene TRBD2, 5 bases. The length of the CDR3 is 15 residues. CDR1 is MNHGY and CDR2 is SAAAGT in the germline V gene. The CDR3 nucleotides read TGTGCCAGCAGTGACTCAGCGGACCCCCAAGGGGAGCAGTACTTC. Translated: CASSDSADPQGEQYF.

V usage is TRBV25-1 and J usage is TRBJ2-7; 9 bases map to TRBD1. Per the germline V gene, CDR1 is MGHDK and CDR2 is SYGVNS. The trim removed 1 base at V and 2 bases at J, leaving 3 bases unmatched. CDR3 length: 15 residues. CDR3 amino acids: CASSEWGTGTYEQYF. For the CDR3, the DNA is TGTGCCAGCAGTGAATGGGGGACAGGGACCTACGAGCAGTACTTC.

V and J are TRBV9 and TRBJ2-7, with D hard to call. CDR1 and CDR2 from the germline V gene are SGDLS and YYNGEE. This CDR3 spans 12 amino acids. The V end lost 5 bases, the J end lost 5 bases, and 11 bases lay between the germline ends. In DNA form, the CDR3 reads TGTGCCAGCAGTTTATTTGGCCACGAGCAGTACGTC. This codes for CASSLFGHEQYV.

In its sample, this clone ranks as large (0.1 to 1%). The V gene is TRBV10-2, the J gene TRBJ2-5, with a possible D match to TRBD2 (6 bases). Germline V gene data show CDR1 as WSHSY and CDR2 as SAAADI. This CDR3 spans 15 amino acids. The V end lost 8 bases, the J end lost 2 bases, and 18 bases lay between the germline ends. This chain's CDR3 is CASPYAVGGQETQYF. The CDR3 bases are TGCGCCAGCCCGTACGCAGTGGGGGGACAAGAGACCCAGTACTTC.

The chain recombines TRBV27 with TRBJ2-4; 9 bases map to TRBD1. Germline assignment: CDR1 MNHEY and CDR2 SMNVEV (reference sequence). The CDR3 runs 13 residues. Trimming cost V 6 bases and J 7 bases; bases outside gene matches: 4. The CDR3 loop reads CASRLGQGNIQYF. CDR3 in DNA: TGTGCCAGCAGACTCGGACAGGGGAACATTCAGTACTTC.

The chain recombines TRBV11-3 with TRBJ1-1; D ambiguous. Germline V gene lookup returns CDR1 SGHNT and CDR2 YENEEA. The CDR3 has 14 residues. V lost 7 bases to trimming and J lost 1 base, with 13 bases between them. CDR3 amino acids: CASTTQTANTEAFF. CDR3 nucleotide sequence: TGTGCCAGCACCACCCAGACGGCGAACACTGAAGCTTTCTTT.

The V and J genes are TRBV28 and TRBJ2-3, with TRBD2 matching 9 bases. The CDR3 runs to 14 residues. J was trimmed by 7 bases and V by 2 bases; bases with no gene match: 4. CDR1 and CDR2 (germline): MDHEN, SYDVKM. CDR3 DNA: TGTGCCAGCAGTTTAGCGGGGGGGAGAAATACGCAGTATTTT. It translates to CASSLAGGRNTQYF.

The chain has TRBV19 and TRBJ2-2; D is ambiguous. V was cut by 2 bases and J by 1 base, with 5 bases left in between. The CDR3 is 14 residues long. The germline gives CDR1 LNHDA, CDR2 SQIVND (reference sequence). This chain's CDR3 is CASSIRKNTGELFF. DNA for the CDR3: TGTGCCAGTAGTATACGGAAGAACACCGGGGAGCTGTTTTTT.

This clone came up a few times. V usage is TRBV18 and J usage is TRBJ1-2; the D gene is possibly TRBD1 (5 bases). The CDR3 runs to 16 residues. Germline CDR1 and CDR2: KGHSH and LQKENI. Between the trimmed V and J ends, which lost 6 bases and 5 bases, there was a span of 22 bases. The CDR3 here is CASSQSPPRERYGYTF. The CDR3, as DNA: TGTGCCAGCTCTCAATCCCCGCCCAGGGAAAGATATGGCTACACCTTC. Full variable domain (rest looked up from reference TRBV18 and TRBJ1-2): NAGVMQNPRHLVRRRGQEARLRCSPMKGHSHVYWYRQLPEEGLKFMVYLQKENIIDESGMPKERFSAEFPKEGPSILRIQQVVRGDSAAYFCASSQSPPRERYGYTFGSGTRLTVV.

The chain carries TRBV30 and TRBJ1-5, with D unresolved. CDR3 length: 13 residues. Germline V gene lookup returns CDR1 GTSNPN and CDR2 SVGIG (reference sequence). V lost 0 bases and J 3 bases, leaving 6 bases between the germline ends. CDR3 region: CAWSVQNNQPQHF. DNA for the CDR3: TGTGCCTGGAGTGTACAAAACAATCAGCCCCAGCATTTT.

This rearrangement joins TRBV9 to TRBJ2-3; TRBD2 matches 7 bases. The CDR3 has 15 amino acids. V gave up 3 bases and J gave up 1 base; unmatched junction bases: 5. Germline V gene sequence: CDR1 SGDLS, CDR2 YYNGEE. The CDR3 bases are TGTGCCAGCAGCGCTGCTAGCGGTCGCACAGATACGCAGTATTTT. The encoded protein is CASSAASGRTDTQYF. The full variable domain, its missing parts supplied by reference TRBV9 and TRBJ2-3, is DSGVTQTPKHLITATGQRVTLRCSPRSGDLSVYWYQQSLDQGLQFLIQYYNGEERAKGNILERFSAQQFPDLHSELNLSSLELGDSALYFCASSAASGRTDTQYFGPGTRLTVL.

This clone came up a few times. The J gene is TRBJ2-1, the V gene TRBV5-1; 13 bases are shared with TRBD2. Germline CDR1 and CDR2: SGHRS and YFSETQ. With V trimmed by 4 bases and J by 6 bases, 4 bases remained unmatched. The CDR3 runs 15 residues. CDR3 DNA: TGCGCCAGCAGCCAGACTAGCGGGGGGACCAATGAGCAGTTCTTC. Protein: CASSQTSGGTNEQFF.

This clone showed up just a few times. The chain uses TRBV11-3 and TRBJ2-7; 9 bases fit TRBD2. Trimming removed 0 bases from V and 6 bases from J; junction bases left unmatched: 6. Germline CDR1 SGHNT, CDR2 YENEEA. This CDR3 has 15 residues. CDR3 nucleotides: TGTGCCAGCAGCTTAGATAGCGGGAGAATGGGCGAGCAGTACGTC. It codes for CASSLDSGRMGEQYV.

This clone came up a few times. The chain links TRBV11-3 to TRBJ1-4; 9 nucleotides align to TRBD1. The V and J ends lost 5 bases and 10 bases, in that order; junction bases with no gene match: 17. Germline-derived CDR1 and CDR2 are SGHNT and YENEEA. This CDR3 has 17 amino acids. CDR3 in amino acids: CASSQGDQQGAFGKLFF. The CDR3 coding sequence is TGTGCCAGCAGCCAAGGCGACCAACAGGGGGCATTTGGAAAACTGTTTTTT.

The count of this clone is one. V and J are TRBV19 and TRBJ1-2; D remains ambiguous. Trimming cost V 2 bases and J 6 bases, with 19 bases left between them. CDR1 is LNHDA and CDR2 is SQIVND in the germline V gene (reference sequence). CDR3 length: 16 amino acids. As DNA, the CDR3 is TGTGCCAGTAGTATAAGCTTCTCGCCGGGGTCTAATGGCTACACCTTC. It yields the protein CASSISFSPGSNGYTF.

The genes are TRBV5-1 and TRBJ1-4, with a weak D call TRBD1 (6 bases). The CDR3 spans 14 residues. CDR1 and CDR2 (germline): SGHRS, YFSETQ. Trimming stripped 4 bases from V and 8 bases from J, with 15 bases between. The CDR3 DNA follows: TGCGCCAGCAGCCCAGGACAGAGGGGGGAAAAACTGTTTTTT. Its protein product is CASSPGQRGEKLFF.

The CDR3 protein is CASSPGDRGSGYTF. The CDR3 DNA follows: TGTGCCAGCAGCCCGGGGGACAGGGGGTCCGGCTACACCTTC. The chain employs TRBV14 and TRBJ1-2; 11 nucleotides line up with TRBD1. The CDR3 extends over 14 amino acids. The J segment lost 8 bases and the V segment lost 4 bases, leaving 6 bases of the junction unmatched. Germline values: CDR1 SGHDN, CDR2 FVKESK.

There are a few counts of this clone. This chain connects TRBV23-1 to TRBJ1-1; D is ambiguous. TRBV23-1 is designated an ORF whose function remains uncertain. V dropped 6 bases and J dropped 1 base, with 9 bases sitting between them. The CDR3 sequence is 13 residues long. The CDR3 region is CASSQERNTEAFF. CDR3 nucleotides: TGCGCCAGCAGCCAAGAGAGGAACACTGAAGCTTTCTTT.

This clone has more than one count but fewer than ten. J is TRBJ2-7 and V is TRBV6-8; a possible D gene is TRBD2 (6 bases). V lost 7 bases and J 2 bases, leaving 12 bases between the germline ends. CDR3 size: 13 residues. Germline CDR1 and CDR2: MNHGY and SAAAGT. CDR3: CASKGGTTYEQYV. The DNA for the CDR3 is TGTGCCAGCAAGGGCGGGACGACCTACGAGCAGTACGTC.

The chain employs TRBV19 and TRBJ2-1; 11 nucleotides line up with TRBD2. The trim removed 7 bases at V and 0 bases at J, leaving 17 bases unmatched. CDR1 and CDR2 (germline): LNHDA, SQIVND (reference sequence). The CDR3 has 20 residues. The CDR3 here is CASTPRWGLADYSSYNEQFF. The CDR3 nucleotides are TGTGCCAGTACCCCCCGTTGGGGACTAGCGGACTACAGCTCCTACAATGAGCAGTTCTTC.

The CDR3 spells CAWSVRGGGPSYEQYF. In DNA, the CDR3 is TGTGCCTGGAGTGTACGGGGCGGGGGGCCCTCCTACGAGCAGTACTTC. V and J are TRBV30 and TRBJ2-7; 8 bases are shared with TRBD2. CDR1 is GTSNPN and CDR2 is SVGIG in the germline V gene (reference sequence). CDR3 length equals 16 residues. V gave up 0 bases and J gave up 0 bases; unmatched junction bases: 7.

The chain links TRBV6-7 to TRBJ1-2; weak D call: TRBD1 (6 bases). TRBV6-7 is marked as an open reading frame, function uncertain. Trimming stripped 0 bases from V and 4 bases from J, with 6 bases between. This CDR3 contains 13 residues. CDR3 DNA: TGTGCCAGCAGTTACTCGGGGGCCTATGGCTACACCTTC. This gives the protein CASSYSGAYGYTF.

About this clone: One end of the junction fails to match germline, which may point to a read error. The rearrangement joins TRBV7-7 to TRBJ2-5; a weak D match, TRBD1 (6 bases). The CDR3 covers 15 residues. The germline gives CDR1 SSHAT, CDR2 FNYEAQ (reference sequence). CDR3 bases: TGTGCTAGCAGCTTAGGCAGGGGTCGCCAAGAGACCCAGTACTTC. Translation: CASSLGRGRQETQYF. Full variable domain (remainder filled in from reference TRBV7-7 and TRBJ2-5): GAGVSQSPRYKVTKRGQDVTLRCDPISSHATLYWYQQALGQGPEFLTYFNYEAQPDKSGLPSDRFSAERPEGSISTLTIQRTEQRDSAMYRCASSLGRGRQETQYFGPGTRLLVL.

This clone was seen only once. V is TRBV18 and J is TRBJ2-7; D remains unclear. Germline V gene data show CDR1 as KGHSH and CDR2 as LQKENI. The CDR3 length is 14 residues. Trimming removed 2 bases at V and 2 bases at J, with 10 bases between. CDR3 sequence (DNA): TGTGCCAGCTCACCAAGCGACATCCCCTACGAGCAGTACTTC. This encodes CASSPSDIPYEQYF.

CDR3 region: CASRSMALGGNTIYF. The CDR3 bases are TGTGCCAGTAGATCCATGGCCCTGGGGGGAAACACCATATATTTT. The chain couples TRBV19 to TRBJ1-3, with unresolved D. Between the trimmed V and J ends, which lost 6 bases and 4 bases, there was a span of 16 bases. Germline V gene sequence: CDR1 LNHDA, CDR2 SQIVND (reference sequence). The CDR3 extends over 15 amino acids.

The gene calls are TRBV5-1 and TRBJ1-1, with D possibly being TRBD1 (5 bases). CDR3 length: 14 amino acids. Germline V gene data show CDR1 as SGHRS and CDR2 as YFSETQ. V shed 4 bases and J shed 5 bases, with 15 bases lying between them. DNA of the CDR3: TGCGCCAGCAGCCCCGGGGCAGGAGGAACTGAAGCTTTCTTT. Encoded protein: CASSPGAGGTEAFF.